The next 9 T cell receptor beta chains were all read from a single sample in a study of cytomegalovirus exposure and HLA in healthy donors. This table comes from immunoSEQ multiplex PCR, and its TCRdb copy is limited to in-frame clones, with some not included. The sample records more than 90,000 clones, 85% to 95% being singletons. Sequences were obtained from PBMCs. Receptors were obtained from a woman in her twenties or thirties in good health and CMV-seropositive.

V is TRBV2 and J is TRBJ2-3; 12 bases align to TRBD2. The CDR3 loop spans 16 amino acids. Germline assignment: CDR1 SNHLY and CDR2 FYNNEI. V dropped 6 bases and J dropped 2; count of bases not matched to a gene: 6. The DNA of the CDR3 is TGTGCCAGCAGCTCCGGGACTAGCGGGTCCACAGATACGCAGTATTTT. As protein: CASSSGTSGSTDTQYF.

This chain uses TRBV5-1 with TRBJ2-7; 12 bases agree with TRBD2. The J segment lost 2 bases and the V segment lost 0 bases, leaving 3 bases of the junction unmatched. The CDR3 has 16 amino acids. Germline V gene lookup returns CDR1 SGHRS and CDR2 YFSETQ. The CDR3 DNA follows: TGCGCCAGCAGCTTGGGGCTAGCGGGAGGGCCCTACGAGCAGTACTTC. It yields the protein CASSLGLAGGPYEQYF. The full variable domain, its missing parts supplied by reference TRBV5-1 and TRBJ2-7, is KAGVTQTPRYLIKTRGQQVTLSCSPISGHRSVSWYQQTPGQGLQFLFEYFSETQRNKGNFPGRFSGRQFSNSRSEMNVSTLELGDSALYLCASSLGLAGGPYEQYFGPGTRLTVT.

The rearrangement uses TRBV19 and TRBJ2-1; 14 nucleotides line up with TRBD2. J gave up 1 base and V 4 bases, and 12 bases lay outside the gene matches. Germline CDR1 is LNHDA and CDR2 is SQIVND (reference sequence). The CDR3 covers 20 residues. This chain's CDR3 is CASSRLGLAGVHGSYNEQFF. The CDR3 nucleotides are TGTGCCAGTAGTAGGCTGGGACTAGCGGGAGTTCATGGTTCCTACAATGAGCAGTTCTTC.

This clone was counted a few times. The V and J genes are TRBV4-3 and TRBJ2-7; no clear D. This CDR3 spans 14 amino acids. Trimming left V 0 bases short and J 7 bases short, with 13 bases between. Germline V gives CDR1 LGHNA, CDR2 YSLEER. For the CDR3, the DNA is TGCGCCAGCAGCCAAGATCTAGACTGGCGGGAGCAGTACTTC. The encoded protein is CASSQDLDWREQYF.

The rearrangement links TRBV19 to TRBJ2-1, with D possibly TRBD2 on 5 matching bases. Trimming left V 5 bases short and J 1 base short, with 9 bases between. CDR3 length equals 14 residues. Germline loops: CDR1 LNHDA, CDR2 SQIVND (reference sequence). CDR3 bases: TGTGCCAGTAGTTTGGACTCTTCCTACAATGAGCAGTTCTTC. Translation: CASSLDSSYNEQFF.

This clone was counted a single time. The chain is built from TRBV18 and TRBJ2-1; 14 bases line up with TRBD2. From germline, CDR1 is KGHSH and CDR2 LQKENI. This CDR3 contains 17 residues. With V trimmed by 3 bases and J by 7 bases, 8 bases remained unmatched. The DNA of the CDR3 is TGTGCCAGCTCACCCCGACTAGCGGGAGGGGCGCTAAATGAGCAGTTCTTC. Its protein product is CASSPRLAGGALNEQFF. The full variable domain, completed using reference TRBV18 and TRBJ2-1, is NAGVMQNPRHLVRRRGQEARLRCSPMKGHSHVYWYRQLPEEGLKFMVYLQKENIIDESGMPKERFSAEFPKEGPSILRIQQVVRGDSAAYFCASSPRLAGGALNEQFFGPGTRLTVL.

The chain links TRBV18 to TRBJ2-5, with a weak D call TRBD2 (5 bases). The CDR3 spans 15 residues. V dropped 0 bases and J dropped 1 base, with 9 bases sitting between them. Germline V gene data show CDR1 as KGHSH and CDR2 as LQKENI. CDR3 sequence: CASSPPTNTQETQYF. Written as DNA, the CDR3 is TGTGCCAGCTCACCACCGACTAACACCCAAGAGACCCAGTACTTC.

This clone was detected once. The chain links TRBV7-8 to TRBJ1-2, with D unclear. The length of the CDR3 is 16 residues. V dropped 0 bases and J dropped 5 bases, with 16 bases sitting between them. Germline V CDR1 and CDR2: SGHVS, FQNEAQ. The CDR3 nucleotides are TGTGCCAGCAGCTTAGCGTTGGCGGGATTCACTTATGGCTACACCTTC. It codes for CASSLALAGFTYGYTF. The full variable domain, rest sourced from reference TRBV7-8 and TRBJ1-2, is GAGVSQSPRYKVAKRGQDVALRCDPISGHVSLFWYQQALGQGPEFLTYFQNEAQLDKSGLPSDRFFAERPEGSVSTLKIQRTQQEDSAVYLCASSLALAGFTYGYTFGSGTRLTVV.

The rearrangement links TRBV7-2 to TRBJ2-5; 9 bases align to TRBD1. The ends lost 0 bases at V and 5 bases at J; junction bases unmatched: 4. From germline, CDR1 is SGHTA and CDR2 FQGNSA. The CDR3 extends over 15 amino acids. The CDR3 loop reads CASSLAGQGGETQYF. The CDR3 DNA reads TGTGCCAGCAGCTTAGCGGGACAGGGCGGGGAGACCCAGTACTTC.